This T cell receptor (beta chain) was retrieved from a study of CD8+CD57+ T cells in acquired aplastic anemia. The template used for profiling TCR beta VDJ and CDR3 was genomic DNA. TCRdb reanalysed the reads using MiXCR and keeps one entry per CDR3 protein. The data show 400,000 to 450,000 distinct CDR3 sequences, with around 68% seen just once and more than 3.5% held by the top ten. Trimming cost V 5 bases and J 5 bases, with 6 bases left between them. Germline V gives CDR1 SQVTM, CDR2 ANQGSEA. The CDR3 sequence is 10 residues long. The clonotype comes from a human donor in good health, serving as a control. The chain carries TRBV29-1 and TRBJ1-1; D perhaps matches TRBD1 (5 bases). Sequenced sample: sorted CD4+, CD8+, or CD8+CD57+ T cells (not recorded which) from PBMCs. In nucleotides, the CDR3 is TGCAGCGTTAGACAGACTGAAGCTTTCTTT. Translating gives CSVRQTEAFF.